A single sample is the source of the 30 T cell receptor beta chains below, sequenced in a study of shared clonotypes between healthy human individuals. Profiling relied on immunoSEQ multiplex PCR, and the TCRdb table lists in-frame clones only, not all of them. This repertoire shows under 750,000 clones, approximately 72% found once; its top ten account for around 1.8%. Sequencing was carried out using memory CD4+ T cells sorted from blood. Documented subset: CD45RA-negative fraction. The receptors shown here come from a woman aged 25 to 39 in good health.

The chain has TRBV6-5 and TRBJ2-7; D is undetermined. The CDR3 runs to 14 residues. The V gene lost 0 bases and the J gene lost 0 bases, with 6 bases spanning the gap. Per germline, CDR1 MNHEY and CDR2 SVGAGI. The CDR3 here is CASSYSTDSYEQYF. CDR3 nucleotides: TGTGCCAGCAGTTACTCGACGGACTCCTACGAGCAGTACTTC.

This chain uses TRBV28 with TRBJ2-7, with 8 bases aligning to TRBD2. V lost 6 bases and J lost 2; bases outside the gene matches: 12. The CDR3 is 16 residues long. The germline CDR1 and CDR2 sequences are MDHEN and SYDVKM. The CDR3 loop reads CASRDGSGGRAYEQYF. The CDR3 DNA follows: TGTGCCAGCAGGGACGGTTCGGGAGGGAGGGCCTACGAGCAGTACTTC.

J is TRBJ2-1 and V is TRBV2, with 11 bases matching TRBD2. J gave up 7 bases and V 5 bases, and 10 bases lay outside the gene matches. Germline CDR1 SNHLY, CDR2 FYNNEI. CDR3 length equals 16 residues. CDR3 in DNA: TGTGCCAGCAGTATCCAACTAGCGGGAGTAGGTAATGAGCAGTTCTTC. Translated, it gives CASSIQLAGVGNEQFF. Variable domain in full (rest from reference TRBV2 and TRBJ2-1): EPEVTQTPSHQVTQMGQEVILRCVPISNHLYFYWYRQILGQKVEFLVSFYNNEISEKSEIFDDQFSVERPDGSNFTLKIRSTKLEDSAMYFCASSIQLAGVGNEQFFGPGTRLTVL.

This clone has a handful of counts. The chain links TRBV6-6 to TRBJ1-2; the match to TRBD1 covers 9 bases. Germline CDR1 MNHNY, CDR2 SVGAGI (reference sequence). The CDR3 consists of 15 residues. Trimming removed 6 bases from V and 0 bases from J; junction bases left unmatched: 5. The CDR3 DNA follows: TGTGCCAGCAGACCGGACAGGGGACCTAACTATGGCTACACCTTC. This codes for CASRPDRGPNYGYTF.

The table lists this clone with a few counts. V usage is TRBV28 and J usage is TRBJ1-5, with 8 bases identical to TRBD1. In germline, CDR1 is MDHEN, CDR2 SYDVKM. The CDR3 covers 16 residues. J gave up 0 bases and V 6 bases, and 7 bases lay outside the gene matches. As DNA, the CDR3 is TGTGCCAGCAGCTCCCCGACAGGGGATAGCAATCAGCCCCAGCATTTT. Its protein product is CASSSPTGDSNQPQHF.

CDR3 in amino acids: CASSLSRGLPEAFF. CDR3 in DNA: TGTGCCAGCAGCTTATCGAGGGGGCTCCCTGAAGCTTTCTTT. This rearrangement joins TRBV11-2 to TRBJ1-1, with 7 bases identical to TRBD1. The J segment lost 6 bases and the V segment lost 2 bases, leaving 6 bases of the junction unmatched. Looked up from germline, CDR1 is SGHAT and CDR2 is FQNNGV. This CDR3 has 14 amino acids. Variable domain in full (rest from reference TRBV11-2 and TRBJ1-1): EAGVAQSPRYKIIEKRQSVAFWCNPISGHATLYWYQQILGQGPKLLIQFQNNGVVDDSQLPKDRFSAERLKGVDSTLKIQPAKLEDSAVYLCASSLSRGLPEAFFGQGTRLTVV.

The CDR3 sequence: CASSPGQSAAQPQHF. The CDR3 DNA reads as TGTGCCAGCAGCCCGGGACAGTCGGCAGCTCAGCCCCAGCATTTT. This rearrangement joins TRBV28 to TRBJ1-5; 7 bases match TRBD1. Germline V gene data show CDR1 as MDHEN and CDR2 as SYDVKM. The CDR3 totals 15 residues. With 6 bases clipped from V and 6 bases from J, the junction kept 11 bases outside the gene matches. Full variable domain (rest looked up from reference TRBV28 and TRBJ1-5): DVKVTQSSRYLVKRTGEKVFLECVQDMDHENMFWYRQDPGLGLRLIYFSYDVKMKEKGDIPEGYSVSREKKERFSLILESASTNQTSMYLCASSPGQSAAQPQHFGDGTRLSIL.

The chain recombines TRBV18 with TRBJ1-1; D is unclear. V was shortened by 3 bases and J by 1 base, with 18 bases between the two germline ends. The CDR3 loop spans 17 amino acids. Germline V gives CDR1 KGHSH, CDR2 LQKENI. The CDR3 sequence is CASSPRGGSHPNTEAFF. In DNA, the CDR3 is TGTGCCAGCTCACCCCGAGGAGGATCACACCCGAACACTGAAGCTTTCTTT.

Regarding this clone: The sample holds other DNA sequences that translate to the same CDR3. This chain connects TRBV11-2 to TRBJ2-1, with 8 bases matching TRBD2. With 2 bases clipped from V and 6 bases from J, the junction kept 6 bases outside the gene matches. Germline V lookup: CDR1 SGHAT, CDR2 FQNNGV. This CDR3 comprises 15 residues. CDR3 region: CASSLMAGGPNEQFF. The CDR3, as DNA: TGTGCCAGCAGCTTAATGGCGGGGGGTCCCAATGAGCAGTTCTTC.

V gene TRBV25-1 combines with J gene TRBJ1-6, with 7 positions matching TRBD1. This CDR3 is built from 12 residues. The junction had 1 base not matched to a gene; V was cut back by 4 bases and J by 10 bases. Germline CDR1 and CDR2: MGHDK and SYGVNS. The CDR3 loop is CASSGTGSPLHF. CDR3 sequence (DNA): TGTGCCAGCAGTGGGACAGGATCACCCCTCCACTTT.

The chain carries TRBV6-1 and TRBJ1-5, with TRBD1 matching 9 bases. The CDR3 totals 14 residues. Germline V gene lookup returns CDR1 MNHNS and CDR2 SASEGT. Trimming cost V 3 bases and J 7 bases; bases outside gene matches: 4. The CDR3 spells CASSEVTGGQPQHF. DNA for the CDR3: TGTGCCAGCAGTGAGGTAACAGGGGGCCAGCCCCAGCATTTT.

The table lists this clone with a count of one. The V gene is TRBV28, the J gene TRBJ2-7; possible D gene TRBD2, 6 bases. CDR3 size: 15 residues. V lost 6 bases and J lost 4, with 19 bases in between. Germline V gene sequence: CDR1 MDHEN, CDR2 SYDVKM. The CDR3 protein is CASRPDRAGYYEQYF. Here the CDR3 DNA reads TGTGCCAGCAGGCCCGACCGGGCGGGATATTACGAGCAGTACTTC.

The V call is TRBV2, the J call TRBJ1-5; D perhaps matches TRBD1 (5 bases). Looked up from germline, CDR1 is SNHLY and CDR2 is FYNNEI. V was cut by 11 bases and J by 4 bases, with 15 bases left in between. CDR3 length: 13 amino acids. Written as DNA, the CDR3 is TGTGCCGGCTCTTGGGGGAAAAATCAGCCCCAGCATTTT. Encoded protein: CAGSWGKNQPQHF.

The CDR3 DNA reads TGTGCCAGCTCACCCCGACTAGCGGAGATACAAGAGACCCAGTACTTC. This codes for CASSPRLAEIQETQYF. The chain recombines TRBV18 with TRBJ2-5, with 9 bases aligning to TRBD2. In germline, CDR1 is KGHSH, CDR2 LQKENI. The CDR3 loop spans 16 amino acids. V was pared by 3 bases and J by 2 bases, with 7 bases of the junction left unmatched.

The chain uses TRBV2 and TRBJ1-4; no reliable D call. The CDR3 spans 15 residues. The V gene's germline CDR1 is SNHLY and CDR2 FYNNEI. V shed 2 bases and J shed 7 bases, with 14 bases lying between them. In DNA, the CDR3 is TGTGCCAGCAGTGAATTGGAACAAGGAGGTGAAAAACTGTTTTTT. It translates to CASSELEQGGEKLFF.

The gene calls are TRBV5-4 and TRBJ2-7, with a tentative D call TRBD2 (5 bases). The germline CDR1 and CDR2 sequences are SGHNT and YYREEE (reference sequence). The CDR3 sequence is 13 residues long. V gave up 3 bases and J gave up 0 bases, with 7 bases separating them. The CDR3 region is CASSSRASYEQYF. The CDR3 DNA sequence: TGTGCCAGCAGCTCGAGGGCCTCCTACGAGCAGTACTTC.

The CDR3 here is CASRAQKGSNQPQHF. CDR3 coding DNA: TGTGCCAGCAGGGCTCAAAAGGGGAGCAATCAGCCCCAGCATTTT. J is TRBJ1-5 and V is TRBV27; maybe TRBD1 (5 bases). The CDR3 loop spans 15 amino acids. Germline CDR1 reads MNHEY; CDR2 reads SMNVEV (reference sequence). V was trimmed by 6 bases and J by 1 base, leaving 13 bases between them.

The sample holds a few counts of this clone. The chain combines TRBV30 with TRBJ1-4, with a possible D match to TRBD1 (6 bases). V shed 0 bases and J shed 4 bases, with 9 bases lying between them. This CDR3 region has 14 residues. Germline values: CDR1 GTSNPN, CDR2 SVGIG (reference sequence). CDR3 in amino acids: CAWSVGTSNEKLFF. The DNA for the CDR3 is TGTGCCTGGAGTGTAGGGACAAGTAATGAAAAACTGTTTTTT.

This chain uses TRBV2 with TRBJ2-1, with D tentatively TRBD1 or TRBD2 (5 bases each). CDR1 and CDR2 (germline): SNHLY, FYNNEI. V was clipped by 3 bases and J by 10 bases, with 16 bases between them. CDR3 length: 14 amino acids. This CDR3 reads CASSEGRSTKEQFF. The CDR3 coding sequence is TGTGCCAGCAGTGAGGGACGCTCGACCAAGGAGCAGTTCTTC.

The chain combines TRBV18 with TRBJ2-2; D may correspond to TRBD1 or TRBD2 (5 bases each). V was trimmed by 2 bases and J by 6 bases, leaving 13 bases between them. Per germline, CDR1 KGHSH and CDR2 LQKENI. The CDR3 sequence is 15 residues long. The CDR3 sequence: CASSPTRQSAGELFF. In nucleotides, the CDR3 is TGTGCCAGCTCACCAACTAGACAGTCCGCCGGGGAGCTGTTTTTT.

The J gene is TRBJ2-1, the V gene TRBV9, with D uncertain. The length of the CDR3 is 14 residues. V gave up 2 bases and J gave up 4 bases, with 10 bases separating them. Germline V CDR1 and CDR2: SGDLS, YYNGEE. The CDR3 DNA follows: TGTGCCAGCAGCGTCAAAGTCGGGTACAATGAGCAGTTCTTC. Protein product: CASSVKVGYNEQFF.

V usage is TRBV5-1 and J usage is TRBJ2-3; D perhaps matches TRBD2 (5 bases). CDR1 is SGHRS, CDR2 YFSETQ, per germline. The CDR3 sequence is 15 residues long. V was pared by 1 base and J by 6 bases, with 15 bases between. CDR3 DNA sequence: TGCGCCAGCAGCTTGCAGGTCCTACGGGGTGATACGCAGTATTTT. It specifies CASSLQVLRGDTQYF.

The chain is built from TRBV29-1 and TRBJ1-1; D may be TRBD1 (6 bases). The germline gives CDR1 SQVTM, CDR2 ANQGSEA. Trimming stripped 4 bases from V and 3 bases from J, with 9 bases between. This CDR3 has 12 amino acids. CDR3 sequence (DNA): TGCAGCGTTGTGGGGGCGGACACTGAAGCTTTCTTT. This codes for CSVVGADTEAFF.

The chain uses TRBV27 and TRBJ1-2; D ambiguous. Germline CDR1 and CDR2: MNHEY and SMNVEV (reference sequence). This CDR3 has 11 residues. Trimming took 5 bases from V and 5 from J, leaving 6 bases between them. CDR3 in amino acids: CASSRGYGYTF. In nucleotides, the CDR3 is TGTGCCAGCAGTCGGGGTTATGGCTACACCTTC.

The V gene is TRBV28, the J gene TRBJ1-1; no firm D call. Trimming stripped 7 bases from V and 5 bases from J, with 17 bases between. This CDR3 is built from 14 residues. Germline-derived CDR1 and CDR2 are MDHEN and SYDVKM. The DNA for the CDR3 is TGTGCCAGCACCCTCCCAGGAGCTAGAACTGAAGCTTTCTTT. Translated: CASTLPGARTEAFF. The whole variable domain, filled in from reference TRBV28 and TRBJ1-1, reads DVKVTQSSRYLVKRTGEKVFLECVQDMDHENMFWYRQDPGLGLRLIYFSYDVKMKEKGDIPEGYSVSREKKERFSLILESASTNQTSMYLCASTLPGARTEAFFGQGTRLTVV.

This clone was seen just once. This sequence joins TRBV14 and TRBJ2-5; weak D call: TRBD2 (5 bases). Deletions cut 5 bases from V and 1 base from J, with 14 bases between. Germline CDR1 is SGHDN and CDR2 is FVKESK. The CDR3 consists of 15 residues. The CDR3 is CASSYHRGLQETQYF. Here the CDR3 DNA reads TGTGCCAGCAGCTACCACCGAGGACTCCAAGAGACCCAGTACTTC.

In this sample, this clone turned up once. The rearrangement links TRBV5-4 to TRBJ2-7; 12 bases are shared with TRBD2. Germline V gives CDR1 SGHNT, CDR2 YYREEE (reference sequence). V shed 3 bases and J 4 bases; nucleotides not matched to a gene: 5. CDR3 size: 15 residues. CDR3 loop: CASSSSGLAGYEQYF. The CDR3 DNA follows: TGTGCCAGCAGCTCATCCGGACTAGCGGGATACGAGCAGTACTTC.

CDR3 bases: TGTGCCAGCAGCACGGGACAGGGGGCACACTATGGCTACACCTTC. The encoded protein is CASSTGQGAHYGYTF. The V call is TRBV7-2, the J call TRBJ1-2; 12 bases map to TRBD1. Germline CDR1 SGHTA, CDR2 FQGNSA. V was pared by 5 bases and J by 3 bases, with 4 bases of the junction left unmatched. There are 15 residues in the CDR3.

The chain links TRBV27 to TRBJ2-7; D gene uncertain. The V end lost 0 bases, the J end lost 4 bases, and 7 bases lay between the germline ends. This CDR3 contains 13 residues. Germline-derived CDR1 and CDR2 are MNHEY and SMNVEV (reference sequence). The CDR3 loop reads CASSLSPEYEQYF. CDR3 nucleotide sequence: TGTGCCAGCAGTTTATCGCCAGAATACGAGCAGTACTTC.

This sequence joins TRBV11-1 and TRBJ2-1, with TRBD2 identical over 11 bases. Losses at the gene ends were 4 bases for V and 2 bases for J; bases not matched to a gene: 10. Germline CDR1 SGHAT, CDR2 FQDESV (reference sequence). CDR3 length: 18 residues. The CDR3 spells CASSSLGLAGATYNEQFF. CDR3 DNA sequence: TGTGCCAGCAGCTCTCTTGGACTAGCGGGCGCAACCTACAATGAGCAGTTCTTC.